Detailed here is one T cell receptor (beta chain). It lacks a known antigen. No base-level quality is on record; no much larger clone is a single base apart. The data were obtained in a study of OX40 agonist ivuxolimab in advanced cancers. As for the study more broadly: Ivuxolimab was an agonistic, fully human IgG2 monoclonal antibody directed against OX40 (CD134), a costimulatory receptor. In the dose-escalation cohort, 82.7% of patients were male, and the mean age was around 60 years, with a range of about 23 to 85. Prior anti-PD-1, anti-PD-L1 or anti-CTLA-4 therapy was permitted, and 40% of dose-escalation patients had received checkpoint inhibitors. Among the approximately 50 dose-escalation patients, some 20 had hepatocellular carcinoma, around 15 melanoma, 9 renal cell carcinoma and 9 head and neck cancer. Intravenous ivuxolimab was administered to patients every 2 weeks at six dose levels: 0.01, 0.1, 0.3, 1.5, 3 and 10 mg/kg. Peripheral TCRbeta sequencing was intended to test whether TCR sequence diversity was altered and clonal T-cell expansion was caused by ivuxolimab. The paper covers the monotherapy dose-escalation part of the phase I ivuxolimab trial, which included N ≈ 50 patients. Partial responses were achieved by three dose-escalation patients, of whom one had hepatocellular carcinoma and two had cutaneous melanoma.

For sequencing of the TCRbeta CDR3 region, genomic DNA was extracted from the sorted cells. The immunoSEQ Assay was used to sequence the TCRbeta CDR3 regions. TCRdb's version of the immuneACCESS table is confined to in-frame rearrangements and falls short of the full clone set. An unresolved V gene accounts for under half of the shortfall where checked; the remainder is of unknown origin. This sample holds fewer than 120,000 clones; roughly 87% were observed only once. In total, the top ten clones hold less than 0.35% of the sample. The germline V gene encodes CDR1 SGHTA and CDR2 FQGNSA. Trimming removed 1 base from V and 9 bases from J, leaving 10 bases between the germline ends. The CDR3 measures 14 amino acids from cysteine to phenylalanine. Only CDR3 DNA remains: 42 bases, in frame from the first base. The full study reports these points: At doses of 0.1 to 3.0 mg/kg, clonal expansion of both CD4+ and CD8+ T cells in blood was seen between baseline and week 6. After ivuxolimab, more expanded clones were found on average in CD8+ T cells than in CD4+ T cells. Which antigens the clonally expanded peripheral T cells were specific for was not determined. In partial responders in the 0.1-3.0 mg/kg groups, normalized peripheral clonal expansion was found to be among the lowest, especially among CD8+ T cells. Low levels of normalized T-cell clonal expansion were also seen in some nonresponding patients.

Patients with autoimmune disease history or receiving systemic immunosuppression were excluded from the trial. Peripheral blood for TCR sequencing was collected from all dose cohorts at baseline, on cycle 4 day 1, and on cycle 7 day 1. The samples were drawn from a first-in-human, open-label, multicenter phase I dose-escalation trial of ivuxolimab. Adults with locally advanced or metastatic melanoma, renal cell carcinoma, hepatocellular carcinoma or head and neck squamous cell carcinoma were enrolled in the trial. Before TCR sequencing, CD4+ T cells and CD8+ T cells from peripheral blood were sorted into separate populations.

The specimen comprised CD4+ or CD8+ T cells sorted from blood, sampled in a trial of the OX40 agonist ivuxolimab. The sequence links TRBV7-2 to TRBJ1-6; the D segment could be TRBD1, given 5 matching bases. This clonotype was obtained from an adult with an advanced solid tumor such as melanoma, head and neck, liver or kidney cancer. The nucleotides read TGTGCCAGCAGCTTAGGAGGGGAGGTTTCACCCCTCCACTTT. Translated, this is CASSLGGEVSPLHF.